This T cell receptor (beta chain) was documented in a study of T-cell memory formation after mild COVID-19. Employing constant-segment primers, 5'RACE generated TCR alpha and TCR beta cDNA libraries bearing sample barcodes and UMIs. TCRdb re-analysed the 5' RACE reads in MiXCR, keeping a single row per CDR3 protein. The sample records under 90,000 distinct CDR3 sequences, around 13% being singletons. The study's findings and limits: Most CD4+ clones that shrank were in CM and EM, while CD8+ ones turned up in EMRA.

The length of the CDR3 is 18 residues. CDR1 is SGHRS and CDR2 is YFSETQ in the germline V gene. The V segment lost 4 bases and the J segment 2 bases; nucleotides outside the gene matches: 12. In regard to this clonotype: The antigen is not known.

The chain joins TRBV5-1 to TRBJ2-3, with 11 bases identical to TRBD2. The sample was PBMCs or a T cell subset sorted from them (not recorded which). The clonotype comes from an adult woman who had mild COVID-19 (a few samples of this study predate the infection). Cell type and time point are not known. The CDR3 DNA is TGCGCCAGCAGCCCTTTCGGATCGACTAGCGGGGTCACAGATACGCAGTATTTT. Protein sequence: CASSPFGSTSGVTDTQYF.